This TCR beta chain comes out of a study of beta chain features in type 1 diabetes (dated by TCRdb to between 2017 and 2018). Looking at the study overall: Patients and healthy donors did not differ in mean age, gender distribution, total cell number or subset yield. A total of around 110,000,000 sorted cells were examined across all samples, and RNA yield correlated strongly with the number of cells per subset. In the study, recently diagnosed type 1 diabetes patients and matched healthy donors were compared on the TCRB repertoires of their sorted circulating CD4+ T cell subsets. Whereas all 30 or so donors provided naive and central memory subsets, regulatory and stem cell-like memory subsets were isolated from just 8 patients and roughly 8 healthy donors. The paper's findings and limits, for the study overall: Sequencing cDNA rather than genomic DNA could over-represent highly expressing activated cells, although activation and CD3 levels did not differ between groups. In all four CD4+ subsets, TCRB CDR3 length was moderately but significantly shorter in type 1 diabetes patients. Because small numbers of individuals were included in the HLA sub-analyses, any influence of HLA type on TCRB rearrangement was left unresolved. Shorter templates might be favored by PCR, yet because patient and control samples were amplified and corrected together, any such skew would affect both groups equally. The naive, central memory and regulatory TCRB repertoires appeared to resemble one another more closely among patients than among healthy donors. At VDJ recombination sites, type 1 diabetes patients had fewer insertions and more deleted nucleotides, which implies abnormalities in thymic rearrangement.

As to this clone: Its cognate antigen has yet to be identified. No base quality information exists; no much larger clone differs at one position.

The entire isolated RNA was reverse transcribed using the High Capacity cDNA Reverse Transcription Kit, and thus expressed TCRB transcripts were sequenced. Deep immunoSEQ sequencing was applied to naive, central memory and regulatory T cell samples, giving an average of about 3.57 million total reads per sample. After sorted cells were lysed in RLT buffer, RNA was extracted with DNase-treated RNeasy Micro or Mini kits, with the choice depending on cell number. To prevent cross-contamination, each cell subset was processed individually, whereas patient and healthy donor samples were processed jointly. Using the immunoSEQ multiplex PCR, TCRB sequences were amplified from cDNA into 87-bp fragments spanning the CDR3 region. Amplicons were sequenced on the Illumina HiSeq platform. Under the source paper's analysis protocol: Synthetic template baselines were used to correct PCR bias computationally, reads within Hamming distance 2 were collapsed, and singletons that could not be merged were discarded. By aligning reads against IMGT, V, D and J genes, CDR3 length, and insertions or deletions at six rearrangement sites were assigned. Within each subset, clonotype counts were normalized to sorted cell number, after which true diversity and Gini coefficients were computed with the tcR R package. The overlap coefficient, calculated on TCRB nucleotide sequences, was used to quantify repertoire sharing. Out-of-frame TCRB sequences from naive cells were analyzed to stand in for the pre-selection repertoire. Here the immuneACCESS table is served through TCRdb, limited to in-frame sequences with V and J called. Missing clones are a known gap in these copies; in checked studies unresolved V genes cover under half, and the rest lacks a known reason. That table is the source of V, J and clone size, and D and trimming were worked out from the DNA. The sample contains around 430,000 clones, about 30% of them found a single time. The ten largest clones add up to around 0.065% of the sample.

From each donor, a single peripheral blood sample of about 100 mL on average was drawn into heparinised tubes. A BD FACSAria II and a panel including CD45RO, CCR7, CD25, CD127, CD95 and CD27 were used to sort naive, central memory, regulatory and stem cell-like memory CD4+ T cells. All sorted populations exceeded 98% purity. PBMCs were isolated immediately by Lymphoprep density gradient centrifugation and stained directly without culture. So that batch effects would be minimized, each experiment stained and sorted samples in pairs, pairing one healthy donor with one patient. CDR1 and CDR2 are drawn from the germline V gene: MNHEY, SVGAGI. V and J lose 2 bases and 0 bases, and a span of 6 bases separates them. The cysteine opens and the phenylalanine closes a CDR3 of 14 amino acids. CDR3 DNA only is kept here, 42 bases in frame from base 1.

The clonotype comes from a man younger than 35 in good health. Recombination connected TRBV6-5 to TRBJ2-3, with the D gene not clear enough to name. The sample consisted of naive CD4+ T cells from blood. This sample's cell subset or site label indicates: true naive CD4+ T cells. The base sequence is TGTGCCAGCAGTTACCCGGATAGCACAGATACGCAGTATTTT. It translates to CASSYPDSTDTQYF.